The 21 T cell receptor beta chains below were found in one sample sequenced in a study of breast tumors, draining lymph nodes, adjacent tissues. From the multiplex PCR reads, TCRdb called clonotypes with MiXCR, one entry per CDR3 protein. The table shows 290,000 or so distinct CDR3 sequences, with roughly 30% occurring only once. Samples came from axillary lymph nodes draining the breast cancer. The sample taken for sequencing was axillary lymph node tissue. These receptors were collected from a female donor with breast cancer. Some clones in this sample may be carry-over from other donors' samples.

This chain connects TRBV12-3 or TRBV12-4 to TRBJ2-1; D may be TRBD2 (6 bases). The V gene lost 6 bases and the J gene lost 7 bases, with 22 bases spanning the gap. The CDR3 covers 16 residues. This chain's CDR3 is CASSLLGGIIRNEQFF. The CDR3 DNA reads as TGTGCCAGCAGCCTCCTCGGCGGGATCATTAGAAATGAGCAGTTCTTC.

This clonotype came up many times. This rearrangement joins TRBV5-6 to TRBJ2-3; possible D gene TRBD2, 5 bases. Germline V gives CDR1 SGHDT, CDR2 YYEEEE. This CDR3 region has 17 residues. V lost 5 bases and J 3 bases, leaving 22 bases between the germline ends. The CDR3 loop is CASRNGAASLFTDTQYF. The DNA of the CDR3 is TGTGCCAGCAGGAATGGAGCGGCTAGCCTTTTTACAGATACGCAGTATTTT.

With regard to this clonotype: This may be a read error: a much more frequent sequence differs by one nucleotide. The J gene is TRBJ2-5, the V gene TRBV20-1; the D gene is possibly TRBD1 (6 bases). This CDR3 region has 15 residues. CDR1 is DFQATT, CDR2 SNEGSKA, per germline (reference sequence). V dropped 5 bases and J dropped 8 bases, with 24 bases sitting between them. CDR3 sequence reads: CSASTAKGVQVTQYF. The CDR3 coding sequence is TGCAGTGCTTCCACCGCGAAGGGGGTTCAAGTAACCCAGTACTTC.

V usage is TRBV10-3 and J usage is TRBJ2-2, with D tentatively TRBD1 (7 bases). The CDR3 is 15 amino acids. Germline values: CDR1 ENHRY, CDR2 SYGVKD. Trimming took 7 bases from V and 1 from J, leaving 13 bases between them. The CDR3 DNA follows: TGTGCCATCACGACAGGGAGGAGGAACACCGGGGAGCTGTTTTTT. This gives the protein CAITTGRRNTGELFF.

The sample holds many counts of this clonotype. The J gene is TRBJ1-4, the V gene TRBV5-1, with D possibly matching TRBD1 (6 bases). The length of the CDR3 is 14 residues. Germline loops: CDR1 SGHRS, CDR2 YFSETQ. Trimming shortened V by 0 bases and J by 12 bases, and 15 bases separated the two germline ends. The CDR3 region is CASSLDAGVGELFF. The DNA for the CDR3 is TGCGCCAGCAGCTTGGATGCAGGGGTCGGGGAACTGTTTTTT.

The CDR3: CASSELVSGRETQHF. The DNA of the CDR3 is TGTGCCAGCAGTGAACTTGTTAGCGGGAGAGAGACCCAGCATTTT. This chain links TRBV25-1 with TRBJ1-5; D gene unclear. The V gene lost 2 bases and the J gene lost 11 bases, with 19 bases spanning the gap. Germline V gene data show CDR1 as MGHDK and CDR2 as SYGVNS. The CDR3 sequence is 15 residues long.

This clonotype showed up just a few times. With a much larger clone just one base away, this may be a read error. The chain is built from TRBV11-2 and TRBJ2-1, with D possibly TRBD2 on 5 matching bases. The germline CDR1 and CDR2 sequences are SGHAT and FQNNGV. This CDR3 is built from 14 residues. CDR3 bases: TGTGCCGGCAGCTTAAGGCCCGGGGTTCATGAGCAGTTCTTC. Protein product: CAGSLRPGVHEQFF. Combining the CDR3 with reference TRBV11-2 and TRBJ2-1 gives the whole variable domain EAGVAQSPRYKIIEKRQSVAFWCNPISGHATLYWYQQILGQGPKLLIQFQNNGVVDDSQLPKDRFSAERLKGVDSTLKIQPAKLEDSAVYLCAGSLRPGVHEQFFGPGTRLTVL.

This clonotype was counted at least ten times. V usage is TRBV7-9 and J usage is TRBJ2-2; D remains ambiguous. The length of the CDR3 is 16 residues. CDR1 is SEHNR, CDR2 FQNEAQ, per germline (reference sequence). V was pared by 1 base and J by 0 bases, with 9 bases between. The CDR3 sequence is CASSLDRTANTGELFF. In DNA form, the CDR3 reads TGTGCCAGCAGCTTAGACCGGACGGCGAACACCGGGGAGCTGTTTTTT.

Remarks on this clonotype: One end of the junction does not line up with germline, which may come from a read error. Here the CDR3 reads CASSHSAIAGAYNEQFF. Written as DNA, the CDR3 is TGTGCCAGCAGTCACTCGGCGATAGCGGGAGCTTACAATGAGCAGTTCTTC. The V call is TRBV6-5, the J call TRBJ2-1; TRBD2 matches at 9 bases. In germline, CDR1 is MNHEY, CDR2 SVGAGI. The CDR3 length is 17 residues.

With regard to this clonotype: With a much larger clone just one base away, this may be a read error. This is likely a read error, given that the CDR3 carries no conserved phenylalanine or tryptophan at its end. The rearrangement links TRBV12-3 or TRBV12-4 to TRBJ2-7; maybe TRBD2 (5 bases). The CDR3 loop spans 12 amino acids. Trimming took 4 bases from V and 6 from J, leaving 10 bases between them. The CDR3 DNA reads as TGTGCCAGCAGTTCTTCCGGGGTCGAGCAGTACTCC. Translation gives CASSSSGVEQYS.

In the case of this clonotype: Given a much more abundant clone one base away, this may be a read error. The genes are TRBV11-3 and TRBJ1-2; the D gene is possibly TRBD1 (6 bases). Per the germline V gene, CDR1 is SGHNT and CDR2 is YENEEA. Trimming shortened V by 4 bases and J by 7 bases, and 22 bases separated the two germline ends. The CDR3 extends over 16 amino acids. CDR3 sequence (DNA): TGTGCCAGCAGCTCTGGCAGGGGTATGGACTCGGGTGGCTACACCTTC. Protein sequence: CASSSGRGMDSGGYTF.

The chain joins TRBV29-1 to TRBJ1-2, with 9 nucleotides matching TRBD1. From germline, CDR1 is SQVTM and CDR2 ANQGSEA. The CDR3 has 16 amino acids. V lost 0 bases and J lost 4; bases outside the gene matches: 9. CDR3 amino acids: CSVEEYGTGSLYGYTF. DNA of the CDR3: TGCAGCGTTGAAGAATACGGGACAGGGAGCCTCTATGGCTACACCTTC.

This clonotype occurred many times. V usage is TRBV9 and J usage is TRBJ2-2; 8 nucleotides match TRBD2. Germline V gene data show CDR1 as SGDLS and CDR2 as YYNGEE. V was clipped by 4 bases and J by 4 bases; unmatched bases: 9. The CDR3 consists of 16 residues. CDR3 DNA: TGTGCCAGCAGCCCCCACGCCGGGGGGGGCACCGGGGAGCTGTTTTTT. Translating it yields CASSPHAGGGTGELFF.

This clonotype was counted ten times or more. V gene TRBV25-1 combines with J gene TRBJ2-5; D gene uncertain. The ends were cut back, 3 bases at V and 9 bases at J, with 5 bases in the middle. Germline V lookup: CDR1 MGHDK, CDR2 SYGVNS. This CDR3 region has 10 residues. Here the CDR3 DNA reads TGTGCCAGCAGTGATACGGCCCAGTACTTC. Protein product: CASSDTAQYF.

About this clonotype: This may be a read error, as it is one base from a much larger clone. The chain has TRBV11-3 and TRBJ1-2; D unclear. This CDR3 comprises 15 residues. The V gene's germline CDR1 is SGHNT and CDR2 YENEEA. CDR3 nucleotide sequence: TGTGCCAGCAGGGGTGGAGGGCAAGCTAACTGTGGCTACACCTTC. Amino acids: CASRGGGQANCGYTF.

This clonotype was counted ten times or more. V is TRBV5-1 and J is TRBJ2-3; D not resolved. CDR3 size: 13 residues. Trimming took off 5 bases at V and 1 base at J, with 8 bases between the two ends. Germline V gene data show CDR1 as SGHRS and CDR2 as YFSETQ. CDR3 loop: CASRGPGTDTQYF. The CDR3 DNA sequence: TGCGCCAGCAGAGGACCGGGCACAGATACGCAGTATTTT.

This clonotype was observed many times. The J gene is TRBJ2-7, the V gene TRBV4-3, with 11 bases fitting TRBD2. There are 14 residues in the CDR3. Looked up from germline, CDR1 is LGHNA and CDR2 is YSLEER. V was pared by 3 bases and J by 5 bases, with 3 bases of the junction left unmatched. CDR3 protein: CASSQLAGGHEQYF. CDR3 DNA sequence: TGCGCCAGCAGCCAGTTAGCGGGAGGGCACGAGCAGTACTTC.

This chain joins TRBV7-2 and TRBJ2-5; 11 bases fit TRBD2. The V gene end was trimmed by 6 bases and the J gene end by 2 bases; junction bases not matched to a gene: 5. Per the germline V gene, CDR1 is SGHTA and CDR2 is FQGNSA. This CDR3 is built from 15 residues. This CDR3 is CASRLAGDGQETQYF. The CDR3, as DNA: TGTGCCAGCAGACTAGCGGGAGACGGGCAAGAGACCCAGTACTTC.

This clonotype was observed many times. The chain has TRBV6-5 and TRBJ1-2; D is undetermined. CDR1 is MNHEY and CDR2 is SVGAGI in the germline V gene. The CDR3 covers 11 residues. V was trimmed by 6 bases and J by 6 bases, leaving 8 bases between them. Here the CDR3 DNA reads TGTGCCAGCAGGAACCTCGATGGCTACACCTTC. Protein sequence: CASRNLDGYTF.

Worth noting for this clonotype: One end of the junction is discordant with germline, which a read error may explain. This chain uses TRBV5-1 with TRBJ2-7; D is perhaps TRBD2 (5 bases). CDR1 is SGHRS, CDR2 YFSETQ, per germline. This CDR3 has 12 amino acids. This CDR3 reads CAGSLSGYEQYF. The DNA for the CDR3 is TGCGCCGGCAGCTTGTCGGGATACGAGCAGTACTTC.

On this clonotype: At one boundary the junction diverges from the germline segment, which might be a read error. The V gene is TRBV20-1, the J gene TRBJ1-4, with no clear D. Germline V CDR1 and CDR2: DFQATT, SNEGSKA (reference sequence). The CDR3 contains 15 residues. The CDR3 DNA is TGCAGTGCTAGAGATCGGAGGCATAGTAATGACAAACTGTCTTTT. Translation: CSARDRRHSNDKLSF.